This entry features one T cell receptor (beta chain) sequence. Its target antigen remains unknown. The germline gene is not matched at one end of the junction; a read error may be the cause. This sample is part of a study of CD8 T cells in Susac syndrome (dated by TCRdb to between 2019 and 2020). Study-level background: Among the Susac syndrome patients who were sequenced, clinically active disease was present in 5 or 6 and clinical remission was observed in roughly 8. At blood withdrawal, Susac syndrome patients were therapy-naive, treated with corticosteroids (with IVIg additionally given to some), or treated with IVIg alone. The study used repertoire sequencing to test whether antigen drove CD8+ T cell activation and differentiation in Susac syndrome.

High-throughput TCR beta sequencing profiled peripheral blood CD8+ and CD4+ T cells from healthy donors, Susac syndrome patients and multiple sclerosis patients. The Susac syndrome patients fulfilled recently defined diagnostic criteria for definite or probable disease. Bulk CD8+ and CD4+ T cells were purified by magnetic negative isolation, whereas CD8+ TEMRA cells were enriched by FACS. Blood was collected in EDTA tubes and processed within 24 hours, with PBMCs isolated through density gradient centrifugation. PBMCs intended for TCR sequencing were cryopreserved in liquid nitrogen and thawed later in a water bath at 37 degrees C. The sorted or isolated CD4+, CD8+ and CD8+ TEMRA cells had a purity of 90% or higher. Via the germline V gene, CDR1 is SGHRS and CDR2 YFSETQ. Taken from cysteine to phenylalanine, the CDR3 has 19 residues. The kept DNA is CDR3 alone, 57 bases in frame from the first base.

RNA was extracted using the RNeasy kit, and roughly 0.5 to 1 microgram was reverse transcribed with random hexamers. TCR beta CDR3 regions were amplified with the immunoSEQ multiplex PCR assay covering 54 Vbeta and 13 Jbeta segments. Bias from PCR amplification was corrected by using a synthetic template baseline for primer optimization and for computational correction. On the authors' methods: Only productive sequences were kept, with reads annotated to V, D and J genes according to IMGT and analyzed in immunoSEQ Analyzer. To calculate clonality, Shannon entropy was normalized by log2 of the number of productive unique sequences and then subtracted from one. For each patient and control, public and private clones were evaluated within the 100 most prevalent clones. Susac-specific clones were defined as absent from healthy and MS cohorts, 1052 published viral clones and other ImmuneACCESS disease sequences. The public reads were reanalyzed by TCRdb: fastp trimming at Q25, MiXCR alignment, in-frame beta chains only. Rows with a matching CDR3 protein are joined into one entry that keeps the most common DNA and genes. TCRdb's processing, not the authors', yielded these V and J calls. The sample table lists some 200,000 distinct CDR3 sequences, 90% to 95% of them with a count of one. The ten top clones hold 0.087% of the sample.

Paper-wide results and their limitations: The CD4+ T cell repertoire of patients with Susac syndrome showed no detectable clonal expansion. The study acknowledged that relatively few individuals were included in the TCR sequencing and HLA analysis.

The chain is assembled from TRBV5-1 and TRBJ1-4; 9 bases in the junction line up with TRBD1. The sequenced sample was CD4+ T cells from PBMCs. The sequence came from a human donor with Susac syndrome. CDR3 region: CASSYRDPGQGMSNGKLFF. The DNA is TGCGCCAGCAGCTACCGAGACCCGGGACAGGGAATGTCTAATGGAAAACTGTTTTTT.